Sequencing of this TCR beta chain was carried out in a study of CD4 T cells in lung cancer (dated by TCRdb to between 2018 and 2021). Turning to the overall study: The study screened blood T cells of NSCLC patients for responses to candidate mutation-encoded neoepitopes and isolated neoantigen-specific CD4+ T-cell clones and TCRs. Deep sequencing of TCRB was used to follow the frequency of neoantigen-specific clonotypes in tumor resections, non-adjacent lung and cultured T-cell products. The resected patients had lung adenocarcinoma or squamous cell carcinoma, were aged 60 to 69 at blood donation, and mostly were former smokers. Before blood donation, patients had received treatments including platinum chemotherapy, and some received nivolumab or pembrolizumab. The research as a whole found: Because the IFNgamma-sorted cells included nonspecific IFNgamma producers of unknown purity, the expanded lines ranged from monoclonal to oligoclonal. Rather than memory responses to the cancer, some blood-derived responses might reflect cross-reactivity or in vitro priming of naive T cells.

For more than ten days, PBMCs were stimulated with mutant 27-mer peptides together with IL21, IL7, IL15 and IL2, and afterward were restimulated with peptide-pulsed autologous B cells. After restimulation with peptide-pulsed B cells, live IFNgamma-secreting T cells were sorted on a FACS Aria2 by cytokine capture. Sorted cells were expanded for about 14 to 21 days at limiting dilution, approximately 3 or 10 cells per well, with irradiated allogeneic PBMCs, phytohemagglutinin and IL2. The patients provided peripheral blood samples or leukapheresis products. To screen the expanded lines for antigen specificity, an IFNgamma ELISA was run against autologous B cells pulsed with mutant peptides. The method was the immunoSEQ multiplex PCR assay. DNA was isolated using Qiagen DNeasy or QIAamp micro DNA kits, and TCRB was sequenced using the Adaptive Biotechnology human TCRB sequencing kit. Sequencing of TCRB libraries was performed on an Illumina MiSeq. Processing in the source paper ran as follows. The kit provider's software was used to analyze TCRB sequence data, and Fisher's exact test was used to test clonotype templates for tumor enrichment. The table was pulled from immuneACCESS by TCRdb, which kept in-frame rearrangements only. Such tables lose some clones; where checked, under half of the loss comes from unresolved V genes, and the rest has no known cause. Clonal size and the V and J genes are those of that table, whereas D and trimming came from the DNA. This sample's table carries about 50 clones.

Points on this clone: The antigen it binds to is not known. Per-base quality was not reported, and no clone a single base away is much larger than it.

The source is a human donor with non-small cell lung cancer. Some clones in this sample may be carry-over from other donors' samples. Sequencing input: a CD4+ T cell line or clone grown in culture.

The CDR3 amino acid sequence is: CASSYSAGLGAFF. The nucleotide sequence is given as TGTGCCAGCAGTTACTCGGCAGGGCTCGGGGCTTTCTTT. The rearrangement combines TRBV6-5 with TRBJ1-1, with TRBD1 perhaps the D gene, on 5 matching bases. The V and J ends are trimmed by 0 bases and 11 bases, leaving 13 bases between them. CDR1 is given as MNHEY and CDR2 as SVGAGI, both from the germline V gene. The CDR3 sequence holds 13 residues, the cysteine and phenylalanine included. Of the read, only the CDR3 DNA is kept; its 39 bases are in frame from base 1.